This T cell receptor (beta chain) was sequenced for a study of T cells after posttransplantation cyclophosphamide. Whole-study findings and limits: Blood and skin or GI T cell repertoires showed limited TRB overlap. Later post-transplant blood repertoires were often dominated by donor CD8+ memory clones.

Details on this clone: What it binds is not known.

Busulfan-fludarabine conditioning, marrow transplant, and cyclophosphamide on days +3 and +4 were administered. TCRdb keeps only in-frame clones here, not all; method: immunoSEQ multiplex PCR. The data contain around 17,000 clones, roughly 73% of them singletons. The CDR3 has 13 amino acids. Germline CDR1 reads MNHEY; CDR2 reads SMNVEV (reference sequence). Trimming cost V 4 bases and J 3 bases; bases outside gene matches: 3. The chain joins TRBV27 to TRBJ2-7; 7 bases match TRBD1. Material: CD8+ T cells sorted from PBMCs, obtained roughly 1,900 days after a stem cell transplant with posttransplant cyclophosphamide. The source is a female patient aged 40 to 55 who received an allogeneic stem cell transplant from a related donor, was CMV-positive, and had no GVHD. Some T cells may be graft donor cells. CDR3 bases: TGTGCCAGCAGTTACAGACAGGGCTACGAGCAGTACTTC. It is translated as CASSYRQGYEQYF.